Shown below are 6 T cell receptor beta chains from a single sample sequenced in a study of T cells in narcolepsy. The repertoire was sequenced with immunoSEQ multiplex PCR; TCRdb's copy has only in-frame clones and lacks some. The sample includes around 34,000 clones, almost 80% of them seen just once. The sample taken for sequencing was memory (CD45RA-) CD4+ T cells from blood. The receptors shown here come from a human donor in good health.

This clone was counted only a few times. The chain has TRBV6-1 and TRBJ2-1, with D unresolved. Trimming shortened V by 6 bases and J by 4 bases, and 4 bases separated the two germline ends. Looked up from germline, CDR1 is MNHNS and CDR2 is SASEGT. This CDR3 has 11 residues. This CDR3 reads CASRRYNEQFF. CDR3 nucleotide sequence: TGTGCCAGCAGAAGATACAATGAGCAGTTCTTC.

CDR3 protein: CASSLRTADDEQFF. CDR3 nucleotides: TGCGCCAGCAGCCTCCGGACTGCCGACGATGAGCAGTTCTTC. The rearrangement links TRBV5-1 to TRBJ2-1; a possible D gene is TRBD2 (5 bases). Trimming cost V 4 bases and J 8 bases, with 16 bases left between them. This CDR3 contains 14 residues. Looked up from germline, CDR1 is SGHRS and CDR2 is YFSETQ.

This sequence joins TRBV11-1 and TRBJ2-7, with 8 bases identical to TRBD1. The germline V gene has CDR1 SGHAT and CDR2 FQDESV (reference sequence). V lost 2 bases and J lost 5; bases outside the gene matches: 8. The CDR3 spans 15 residues. CDR3 sequence: CASSLTGQVTNEQYF. In DNA, the CDR3 is TGTGCCAGCAGCTTAACGGGACAGGTCACTAACGAGCAGTACTTC.

The CDR3 reads CASSYRGSEQYF. Here the CDR3 DNA reads TGTGCCAGCAGTTATCGTGGTTCCGAGCAGTACTTC. The chain couples TRBV6-5 to TRBJ2-7; unclear D gene. Germline V gene sequence: CDR1 MNHEY, CDR2 SVGAGI. With 3 bases removed from V and 6 bases from J, the gap between germline ends came to 9 bases. This CDR3 is 12 amino acids long.

The chain recombines TRBV29-1 with TRBJ2-7; a possible D gene is TRBD2 (6 bases). Per germline, CDR1 SQVTM and CDR2 ANQGSEA. The V end was cut by 1 base, the J end by 9 bases, with 16 bases between. CDR3 size: 13 residues. The CDR3 here is CSVEVVGSAGQYF. The CDR3 region has the DNA TGCAGCGTTGAAGTGGTCGGGAGTGCAGGGCAGTACTTC.

This chain joins TRBV29-1 and TRBJ2-5; D remains ambiguous. The CDR3 runs 11 residues. V dropped 5 bases and J dropped 5 bases, with 9 bases sitting between them. Germline V gene sequence: CDR1 SQVTM, CDR2 ANQGSEA. This CDR3 reads CSVTVTETQYF. The CDR3 DNA sequence: TGCAGCGTTACAGTAACCGAGACCCAGTACTTC.